This T cell receptor beta chain was profiled in a study of cytomegalovirus exposure and HLA in healthy donors. Background on the study: Genetic ancestry analysis placed over 65% of the 300 to 400 donors that were genotyped in the Caucasian-associated cluster. Study-level results: The authors judged a highly shared variant cluster likely a sequencing artifact.

As concerns this clone: The antigen is not known.

Primers included in the PCR were 60 Vbeta and 13 Jbeta primers. TCRdb's copy holds only in-frame clones and misses some; the assay was immunoSEQ multiplex PCR. The sample holds more than 45,000 clones. This CDR3 contains 15 residues. Trimming cost V 5 bases and J 4 bases; bases outside gene matches: 8. Germline V lookup: CDR1 SGHAT, CDR2 FQNNGV. The chain uses TRBV11-2 and TRBJ1-2, with TRBD1 matching 9 bases. This sequence was found in a woman aged 40 to 55 in good health and CMV-seronegative. The sequenced sample consisted of PBMCs. This CDR3 is CASSPTGGAGYGYTF. In DNA, the CDR3 is TGTGCCAGCAGCCCTACAGGGGGCGCCGGCTATGGCTACACCTTC.